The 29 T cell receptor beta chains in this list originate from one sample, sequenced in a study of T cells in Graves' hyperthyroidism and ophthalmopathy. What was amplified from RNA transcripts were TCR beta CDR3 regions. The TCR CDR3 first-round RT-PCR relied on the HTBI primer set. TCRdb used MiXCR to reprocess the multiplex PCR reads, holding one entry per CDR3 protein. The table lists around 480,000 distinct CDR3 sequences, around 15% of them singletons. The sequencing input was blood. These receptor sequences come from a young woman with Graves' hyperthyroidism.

CDR3 in amino acids: CASSYSPGSQETQYF. CDR3 coding DNA: TGTGCCAGCAGTTACTCTCCGGGCAGCCAAGAGACCCAGTACTTC. V is TRBV6-5 and J is TRBJ2-5; D call uncertain. V was pared by 0 bases and J by 1 base, with 9 bases between. Germline CDR1 MNHEY, CDR2 SVGAGI. The CDR3 contains 15 residues.

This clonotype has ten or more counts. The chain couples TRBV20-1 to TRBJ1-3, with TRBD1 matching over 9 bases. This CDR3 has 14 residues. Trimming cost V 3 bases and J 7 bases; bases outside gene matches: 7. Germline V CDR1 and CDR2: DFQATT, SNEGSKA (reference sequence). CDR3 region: CSASRPGQGNTIYF. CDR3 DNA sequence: TGCAGTGCTAGCAGACCGGGACAGGGCAACACCATATATTTT.

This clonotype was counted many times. This CDR3 reads CASSSQSGTRAPDTQYF. In DNA, the CDR3 is TGTGCCAGCAGCTCCCAGTCCGGGACTAGGGCGCCAGATACGCAGTATTTT. The V call is TRBV9, the J call TRBJ2-3; 8 bases are a match to TRBD2. J gave up 4 bases and V 4 bases, and 14 bases lay outside the gene matches. CDR1 is SGDLS and CDR2 is YYNGEE in the germline V gene. This CDR3 comprises 17 residues.

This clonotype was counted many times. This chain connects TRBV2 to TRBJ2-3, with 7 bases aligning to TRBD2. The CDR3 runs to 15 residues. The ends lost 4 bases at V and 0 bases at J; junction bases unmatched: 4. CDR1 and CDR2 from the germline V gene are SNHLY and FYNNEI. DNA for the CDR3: TGTGCCAGCAGTGGGGGACTACCTAGCACAGATACGCAGTATTTT. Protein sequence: CASSGGLPSTDTQYF.

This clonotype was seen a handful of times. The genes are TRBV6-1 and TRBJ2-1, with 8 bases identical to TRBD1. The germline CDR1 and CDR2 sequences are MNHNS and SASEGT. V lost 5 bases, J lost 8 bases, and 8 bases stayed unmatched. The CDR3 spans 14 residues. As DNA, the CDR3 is TGTGCCAGCAGTTGGGGGACAGGTGGGGATGAGCAGTTCTTC. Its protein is CASSWGTGGDEQFF.

Here the CDR3 DNA reads TGCGCCAGCAGCCAAGATGGTGCGGGATTGGCCTACAATGAGCAGTTCTTC. Translating gives CASSQDGAGLAYNEQFF. This chain joins TRBV4-1 and TRBJ2-1, with a tentative D call TRBD2 (6 bases). The germline CDR1 and CDR2 sequences are MGHRA and YSYEKL. The CDR3 has 17 amino acids. V shed 0 bases and J shed 2 bases, with 14 bases lying between them.

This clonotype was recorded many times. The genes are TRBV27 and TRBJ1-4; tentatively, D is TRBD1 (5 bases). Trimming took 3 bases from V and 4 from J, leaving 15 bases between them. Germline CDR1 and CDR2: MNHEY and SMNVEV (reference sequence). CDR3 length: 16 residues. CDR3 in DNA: TGTGCCAGCAGTTTGGGAAGCTTGGGGGGTAATGAAAAACTGTTTTTT. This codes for CASSLGSLGGNEKLFF.

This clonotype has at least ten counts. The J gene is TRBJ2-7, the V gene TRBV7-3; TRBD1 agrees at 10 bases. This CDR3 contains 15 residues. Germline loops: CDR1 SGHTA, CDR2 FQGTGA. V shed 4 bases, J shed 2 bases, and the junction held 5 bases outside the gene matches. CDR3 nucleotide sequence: TGTGCCAGCAGCTCTACGGGACAGGGGCCCTACGAGCAGTACTTC. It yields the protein CASSSTGQGPYEQYF.

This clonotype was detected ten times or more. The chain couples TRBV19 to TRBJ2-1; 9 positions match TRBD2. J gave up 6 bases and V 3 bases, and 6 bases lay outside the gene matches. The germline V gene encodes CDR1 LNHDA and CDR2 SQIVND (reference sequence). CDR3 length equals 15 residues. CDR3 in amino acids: CASSILAGEGNEQFF. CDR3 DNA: TGTGCCAGTAGTATTTTAGCGGGAGAGGGCAATGAGCAGTTCTTC.

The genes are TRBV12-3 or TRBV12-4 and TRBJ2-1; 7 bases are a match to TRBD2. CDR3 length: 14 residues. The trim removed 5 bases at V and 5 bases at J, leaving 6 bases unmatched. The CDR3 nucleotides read TGTGCCAGCAGTCCCAGCGGGATCAACAATGAGCAGTTCTTC. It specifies CASSPSGINNEQFF.

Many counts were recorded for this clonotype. The CDR3 reads CASSPTYEYEQYF. The CDR3 DNA reads as TGTGCCAGCAGCCCTACTTATGAATACGAGCAGTACTTC. V and J are TRBV3-1 and TRBJ2-7; no definite D call. V was clipped by 4 bases and J by 4 bases, with 11 bases between them. The germline gives CDR1 LGHDT, CDR2 YNNKEL (reference sequence). The CDR3 consists of 13 residues.

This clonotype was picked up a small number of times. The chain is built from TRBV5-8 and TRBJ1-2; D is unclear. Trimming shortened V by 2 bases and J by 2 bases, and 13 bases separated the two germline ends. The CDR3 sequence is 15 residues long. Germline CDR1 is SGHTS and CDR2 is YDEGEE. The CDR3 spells CASSFIVSANYGYTF. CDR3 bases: TGTGCCAGCAGCTTCATCGTGTCAGCCAACTATGGCTACACCTTC.

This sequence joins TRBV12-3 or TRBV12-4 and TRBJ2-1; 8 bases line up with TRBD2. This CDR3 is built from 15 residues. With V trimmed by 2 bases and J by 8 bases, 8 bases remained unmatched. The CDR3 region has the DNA TGTGCCAGCAGTTTAAGCGGGAGTGGCCGGGATGAGCAGTTCTTC. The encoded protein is CASSLSGSGRDEQFF.

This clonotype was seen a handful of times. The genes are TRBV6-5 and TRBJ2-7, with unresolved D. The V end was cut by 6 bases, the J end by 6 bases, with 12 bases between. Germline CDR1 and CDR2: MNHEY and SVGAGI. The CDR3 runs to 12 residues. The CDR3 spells CASRLLPTEQYF. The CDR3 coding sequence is TGTGCCAGCAGACTACTGCCTACCGAGCAGTACTTC.

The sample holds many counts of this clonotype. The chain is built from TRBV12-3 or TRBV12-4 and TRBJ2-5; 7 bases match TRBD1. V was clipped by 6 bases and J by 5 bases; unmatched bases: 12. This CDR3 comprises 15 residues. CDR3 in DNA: TGTGCCAGCAGCACCGCATCAGGGGGTGGGGAGACCCAGTACTTC. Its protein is CASSTASGGGETQYF.

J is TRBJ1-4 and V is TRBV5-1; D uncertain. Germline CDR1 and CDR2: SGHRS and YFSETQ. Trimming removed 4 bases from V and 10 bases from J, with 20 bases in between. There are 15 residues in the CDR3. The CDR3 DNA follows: TGCGCCAGCAGCGAGGCGGGGTTCACAGAAGTAAAACTGTTTTTT. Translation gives CASSEAGFTEVKLFF.

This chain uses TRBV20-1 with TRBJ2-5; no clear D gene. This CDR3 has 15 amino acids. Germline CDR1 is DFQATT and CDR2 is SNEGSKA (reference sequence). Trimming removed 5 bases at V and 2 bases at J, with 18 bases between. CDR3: CSALSEAYNQETQYF. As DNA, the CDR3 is TGCAGTGCTCTCAGCGAGGCCTACAATCAAGAGACCCAGTACTTC.

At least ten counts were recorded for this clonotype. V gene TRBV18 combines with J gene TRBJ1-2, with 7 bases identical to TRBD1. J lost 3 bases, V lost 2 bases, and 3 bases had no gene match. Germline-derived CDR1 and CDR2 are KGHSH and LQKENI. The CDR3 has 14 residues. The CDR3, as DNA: TGTGCCAGCTCACCAAGTCAGGGGGACTATGGCTACACCTTC. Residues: CASSPSQGDYGYTF.

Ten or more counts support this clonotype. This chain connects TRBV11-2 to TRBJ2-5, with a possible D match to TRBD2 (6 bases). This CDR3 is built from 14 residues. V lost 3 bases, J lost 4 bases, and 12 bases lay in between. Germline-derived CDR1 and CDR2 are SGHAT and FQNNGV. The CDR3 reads CASSLGLVGETQYF. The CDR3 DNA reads TGTGCCAGCAGCTTGGGACTGGTGGGAGAGACCCAGTACTTC.

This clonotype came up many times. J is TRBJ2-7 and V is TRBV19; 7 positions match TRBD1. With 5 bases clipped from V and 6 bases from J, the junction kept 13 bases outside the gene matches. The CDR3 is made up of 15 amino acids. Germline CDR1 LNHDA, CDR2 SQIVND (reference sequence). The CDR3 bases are TGTGCCAGTAGTCCAACAGGGGCCCGGTTGGTCGAGCAGTACGTC. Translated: CASSPTGARLVEQYV.

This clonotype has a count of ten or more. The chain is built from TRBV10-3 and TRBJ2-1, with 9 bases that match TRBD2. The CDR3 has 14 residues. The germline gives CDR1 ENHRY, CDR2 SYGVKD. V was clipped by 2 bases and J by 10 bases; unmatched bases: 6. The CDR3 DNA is TGTGCCATCAGTGAGGGTATAGCGGGAGAGGAGCAGTTCTTC. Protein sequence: CAISEGIAGEEQFF.

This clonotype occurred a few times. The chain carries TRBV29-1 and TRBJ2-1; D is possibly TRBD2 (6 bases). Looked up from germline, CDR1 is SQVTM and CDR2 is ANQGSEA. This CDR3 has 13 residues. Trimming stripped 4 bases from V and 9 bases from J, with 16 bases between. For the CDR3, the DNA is TGCAGCGTTGCCGCCGGGACTGGCACTGAGCAGTTCTTC. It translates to CSVAAGTGTEQFF.

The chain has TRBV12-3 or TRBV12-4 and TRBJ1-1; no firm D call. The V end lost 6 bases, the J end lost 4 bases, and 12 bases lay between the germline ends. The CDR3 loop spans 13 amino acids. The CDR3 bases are TGTGCCAGCAGAAATCCCGTGGGCACTGAAGCTTTCTTT. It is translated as CASRNPVGTEAFF.

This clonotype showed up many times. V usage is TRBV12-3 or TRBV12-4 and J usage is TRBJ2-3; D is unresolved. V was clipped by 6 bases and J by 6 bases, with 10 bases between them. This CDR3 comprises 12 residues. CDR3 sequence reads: CASSPYDDTQYF. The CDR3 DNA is TGTGCCAGCAGCCCCTACGACGATACGCAGTATTTT.

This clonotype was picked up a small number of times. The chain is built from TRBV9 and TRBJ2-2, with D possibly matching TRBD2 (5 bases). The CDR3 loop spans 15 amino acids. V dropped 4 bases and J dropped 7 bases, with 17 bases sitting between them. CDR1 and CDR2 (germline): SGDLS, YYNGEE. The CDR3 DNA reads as TGTGCCAGCAGCCTAGACTACCTGGTGGGCGGGGAGCTGTTTTTT. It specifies CASSLDYLVGGELFF.

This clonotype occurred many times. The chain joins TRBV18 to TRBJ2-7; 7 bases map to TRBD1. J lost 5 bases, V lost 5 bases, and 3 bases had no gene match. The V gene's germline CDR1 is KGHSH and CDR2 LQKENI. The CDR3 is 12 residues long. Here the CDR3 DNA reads TGTGCCAGCTCAACGACAGGGAACGAGCAGTACGTC. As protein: CASSTTGNEQYV.

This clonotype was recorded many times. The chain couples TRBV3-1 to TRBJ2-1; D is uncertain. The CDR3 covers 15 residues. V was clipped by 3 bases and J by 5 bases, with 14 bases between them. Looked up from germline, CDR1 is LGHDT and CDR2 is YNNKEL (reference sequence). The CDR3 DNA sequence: TGTGCCAGCAGCCACATTTGGACGGAAAACAATGAGCAGTTCTTC. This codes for CASSHIWTENNEQFF.

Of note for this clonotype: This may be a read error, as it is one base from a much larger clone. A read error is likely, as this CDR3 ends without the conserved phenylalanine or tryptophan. In nucleotides, the CDR3 is TGTGCCAGCAGTAAGGAGGGGGCACGGGAGACCCAGTACCTC. Encoded protein: CASSKEGARETQYL. V usage is TRBV2 and J usage is TRBJ2-5, with D possibly matching TRBD1 (7 bases). Germline values: CDR1 SNHLY, CDR2 FYNNEI. V lost 5 bases and J lost 5, with 15 bases in between. This CDR3 is 14 amino acids long.

The CDR3 nucleotides read TGTGCCAGTACCCAGGTGGGGCGGGGGCCGTATGGCTACACCTTC. Its translation is CASTQVGRGPYGYTF. The rearrangement uses TRBV6-1 and TRBJ1-2, with a weak D call TRBD1 (6 bases). V lost 9 bases to trimming and J lost 5 bases, with 22 bases between them. Germline V gives CDR1 MNHNS, CDR2 SASEGT. The CDR3 spans 15 residues.